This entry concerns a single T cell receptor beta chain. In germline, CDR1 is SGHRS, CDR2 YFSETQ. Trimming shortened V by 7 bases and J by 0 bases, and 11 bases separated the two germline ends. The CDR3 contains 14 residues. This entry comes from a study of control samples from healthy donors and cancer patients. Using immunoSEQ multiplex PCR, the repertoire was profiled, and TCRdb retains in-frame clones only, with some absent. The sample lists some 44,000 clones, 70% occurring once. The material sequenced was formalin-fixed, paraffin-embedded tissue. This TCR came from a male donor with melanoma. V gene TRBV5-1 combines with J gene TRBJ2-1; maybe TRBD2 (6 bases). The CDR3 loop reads CASDRSGSYNEQFF. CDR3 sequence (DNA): TGCGCCAGCGACCGTAGCGGCTCCTACAATGAGCAGTTCTTC.